This T cell receptor (beta chain) was captured in a study of patients and donors after allogeneic stem cell transplantation. From the RT-PCR reads, TCRdb called clonotypes with MiXCR, one entry per CDR3 protein. The table has about 960,000 distinct CDR3 sequences, roughly 18% seen once. Looked up from germline, CDR1 is MNHNS and CDR2 is SASEGT. V lost 6 bases, J lost 6 bases, and 20 bases lay in between. The CDR3 runs to 15 residues. Material: blood, either unsorted or a sorted T cell fraction (not recorded which). The receptor's source is a human donor who was either an allogeneic HSCT recipient or a stem cell or donor lymphocyte infusion donor (not recorded which). It is not recorded whose cells these are; they may come from a transplant donor. The chain combines TRBV6-1 with TRBJ1-2; D unresolved. Here the CDR3 reads CASRLQRMGPHGYTF. The CDR3 DNA reads TGTGCCAGCAGGCTTCAGCGGATGGGTCCCCATGGCTACACCTTC.